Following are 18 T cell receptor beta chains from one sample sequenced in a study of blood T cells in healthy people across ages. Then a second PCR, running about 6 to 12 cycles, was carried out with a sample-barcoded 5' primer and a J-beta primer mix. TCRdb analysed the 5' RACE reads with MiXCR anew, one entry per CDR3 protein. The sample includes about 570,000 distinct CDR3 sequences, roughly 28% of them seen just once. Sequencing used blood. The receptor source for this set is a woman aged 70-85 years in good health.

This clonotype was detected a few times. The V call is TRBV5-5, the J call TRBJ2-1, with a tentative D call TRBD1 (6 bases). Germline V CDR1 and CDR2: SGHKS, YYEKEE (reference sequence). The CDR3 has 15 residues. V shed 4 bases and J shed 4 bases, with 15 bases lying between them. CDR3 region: CASSPTWTDYNEQFF. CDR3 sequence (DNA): TGTGCCAGCAGCCCCACCTGGACAGATTACAATGAGCAGTTCTTC. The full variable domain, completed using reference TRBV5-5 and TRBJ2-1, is DAGVTQSPTHLIKTRGQQVTLRCSPISGHKSVSWYQQVLGQGPQFIFQYYEKEERGRGNFPDRFSARQFPNYSSELNVNALLLGDSALYLCASSPTWTDYNEQFFGPGTRLTVL.

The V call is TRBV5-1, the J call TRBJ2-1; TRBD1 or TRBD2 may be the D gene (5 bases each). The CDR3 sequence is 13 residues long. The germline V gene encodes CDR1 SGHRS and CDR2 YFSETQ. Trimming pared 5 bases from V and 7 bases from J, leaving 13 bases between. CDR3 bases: TGCGCCAGCAGTCGGGACCAGTGGAATGAGCAGTTCTTC. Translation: CASSRDQWNEQFF.

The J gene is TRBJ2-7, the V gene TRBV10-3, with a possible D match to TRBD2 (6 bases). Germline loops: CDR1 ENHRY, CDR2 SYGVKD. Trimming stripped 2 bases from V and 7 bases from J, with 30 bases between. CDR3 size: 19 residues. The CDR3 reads CAISETELTNGSSVGEQYF. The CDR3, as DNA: TGTGCCATCAGTGAGACGGAGTTAACTAACGGGAGCTCAGTGGGTGAGCAGTACTTC.

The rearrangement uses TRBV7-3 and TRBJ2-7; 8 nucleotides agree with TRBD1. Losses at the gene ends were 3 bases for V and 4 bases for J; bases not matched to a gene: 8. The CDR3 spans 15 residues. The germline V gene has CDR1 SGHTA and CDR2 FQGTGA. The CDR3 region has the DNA TGTGCCAGCAGCTTCTCCGGGACAGGCTCTTACGAGCAGTACTTC. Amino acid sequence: CASSFSGTGSYEQYF.

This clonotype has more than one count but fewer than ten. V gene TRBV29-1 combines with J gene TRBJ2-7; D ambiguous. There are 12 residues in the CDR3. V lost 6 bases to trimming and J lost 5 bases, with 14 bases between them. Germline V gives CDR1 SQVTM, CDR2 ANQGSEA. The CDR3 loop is CSVASRLHEQYF. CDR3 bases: TGCAGCGTGGCTAGTCGACTCCACGAGCAGTACTTC.

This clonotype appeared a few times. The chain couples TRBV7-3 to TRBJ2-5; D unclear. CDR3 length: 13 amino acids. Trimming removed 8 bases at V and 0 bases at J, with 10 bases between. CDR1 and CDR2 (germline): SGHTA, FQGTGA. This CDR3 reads CASGQEHQETQYF. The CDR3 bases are TGTGCCAGCGGGCAAGAGCACCAAGAGACCCAGTACTTC.

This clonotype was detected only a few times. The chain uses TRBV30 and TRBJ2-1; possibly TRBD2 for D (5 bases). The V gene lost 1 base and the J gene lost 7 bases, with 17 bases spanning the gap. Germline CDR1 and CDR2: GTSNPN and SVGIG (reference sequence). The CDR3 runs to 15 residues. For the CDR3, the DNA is TGTGCCTGGAGTGCCTTCGGCGGGCTTAGGAATGAGCAGTTCTTC. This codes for CAWSAFGGLRNEQFF.

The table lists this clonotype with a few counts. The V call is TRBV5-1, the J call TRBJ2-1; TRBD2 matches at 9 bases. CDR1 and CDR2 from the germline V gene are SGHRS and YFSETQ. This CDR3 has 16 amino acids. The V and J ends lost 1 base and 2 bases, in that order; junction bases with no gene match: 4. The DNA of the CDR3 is TGCGCCAGCAGCTTGAGTCCTAGCGGGGCCTACAATGAGCAGTTCTTC. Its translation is CASSLSPSGAYNEQFF.

The CDR3 coding sequence is TGTGCCAGCAGCTTACAGCCTAGCGCAGATACGCAGTATTTT. The encoded protein is CASSLQPSADTQYF. V usage is TRBV11-2 and J usage is TRBJ2-3; D possibly corresponds to TRBD2 (6 bases). Trimming cost V 2 bases and J 4 bases, with 10 bases left between them. CDR1 and CDR2 from the germline V gene are SGHAT and FQNNGV. The CDR3 is 14 residues long.

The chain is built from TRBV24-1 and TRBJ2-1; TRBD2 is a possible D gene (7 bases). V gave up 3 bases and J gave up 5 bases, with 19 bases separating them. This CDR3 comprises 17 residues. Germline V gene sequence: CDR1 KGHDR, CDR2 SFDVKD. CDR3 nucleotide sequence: TGTGCCACCAGTGATATGGGTGGGGGGGGCGGTAACAATGAGCAGTTCTTC. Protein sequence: CATSDMGGGGGNNEQFF.

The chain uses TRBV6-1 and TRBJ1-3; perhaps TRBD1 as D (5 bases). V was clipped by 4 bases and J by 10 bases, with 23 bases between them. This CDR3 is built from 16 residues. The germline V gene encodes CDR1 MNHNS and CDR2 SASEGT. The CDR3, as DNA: TGTGCCAGCAGTGGGACCCAGGGAGGGTACAAATGGACCATATATTTT. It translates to CASSGTQGGYKWTIYF.

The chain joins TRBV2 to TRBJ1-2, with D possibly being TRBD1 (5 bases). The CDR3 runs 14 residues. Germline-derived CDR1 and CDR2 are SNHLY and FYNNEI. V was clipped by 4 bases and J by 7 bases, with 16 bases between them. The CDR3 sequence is CASSVDPLGGGYTF. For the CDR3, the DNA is TGTGCCAGCAGTGTCGACCCTTTGGGGGGTGGCTACACCTTC.

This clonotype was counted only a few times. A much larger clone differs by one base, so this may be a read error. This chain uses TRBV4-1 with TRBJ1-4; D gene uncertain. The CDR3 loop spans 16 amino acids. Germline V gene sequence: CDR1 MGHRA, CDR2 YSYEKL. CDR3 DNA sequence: TGCGCCAGCAGCCACTACGGGAAGGTGGGTTATGAAGAACTGTTTTTT. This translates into CASSHYGKVGYEELFF.

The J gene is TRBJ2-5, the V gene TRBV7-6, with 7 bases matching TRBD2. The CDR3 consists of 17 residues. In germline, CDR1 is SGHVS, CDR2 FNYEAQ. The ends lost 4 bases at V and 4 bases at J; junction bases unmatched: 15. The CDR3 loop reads CASSSPTSWGFGETQYF. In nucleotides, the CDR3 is TGTGCCAGCAGCTCCCCGACTAGCTGGGGGTTCGGAGAGACCCAGTACTTC.

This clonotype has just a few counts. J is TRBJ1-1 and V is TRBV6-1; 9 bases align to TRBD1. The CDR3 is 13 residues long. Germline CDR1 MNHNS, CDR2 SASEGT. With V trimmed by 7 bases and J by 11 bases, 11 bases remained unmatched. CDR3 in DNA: TGTGCCAGCATCCCGGGACAGGGACGGAAGGCTTTCTTT. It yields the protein CASIPGQGRKAFF.

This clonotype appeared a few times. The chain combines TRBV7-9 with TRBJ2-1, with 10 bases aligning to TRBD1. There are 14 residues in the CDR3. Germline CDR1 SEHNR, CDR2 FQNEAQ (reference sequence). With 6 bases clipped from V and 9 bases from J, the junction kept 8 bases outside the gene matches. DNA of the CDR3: TGTGCCAGCAGTCCCGGGACAGGGGATCGTGAGCAGTTCTTC. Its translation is CASSPGTGDREQFF. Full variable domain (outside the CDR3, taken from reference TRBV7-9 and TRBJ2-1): DTGVSQNPRHKITKRGQNVTFRCDPISEHNRLYWYRQTLGQGPEFLTYFQNEAQLEKSRLLSDRFSAERPKGSFSTLEIQRTEQGDSAMYLCASSPGTGDREQFFGPGTRLTVL.

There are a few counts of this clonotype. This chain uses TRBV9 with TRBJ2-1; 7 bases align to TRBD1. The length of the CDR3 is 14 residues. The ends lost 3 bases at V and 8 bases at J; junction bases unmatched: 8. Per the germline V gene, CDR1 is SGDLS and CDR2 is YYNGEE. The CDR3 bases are TGTGCCAGCAGCGCCCGACAGGGTCTGGATGAGCAGTTCTTC. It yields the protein CASSARQGLDEQFF.

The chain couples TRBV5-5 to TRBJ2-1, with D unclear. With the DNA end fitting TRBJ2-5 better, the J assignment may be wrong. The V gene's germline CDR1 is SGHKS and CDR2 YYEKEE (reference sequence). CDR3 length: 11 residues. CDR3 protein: CARNRAGTQYF. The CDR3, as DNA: TGTGCCAGAAACAGAGCCGGGACCCAGTACTTC.